What follows are 18 T cell receptor beta chains derived from one specimen sequenced in a study of T cells in Graves' hyperthyroidism and ophthalmopathy. RNA transcripts served as the template for amplifying TCR beta CDR3 regions. A first-round RT-PCR of the TCR CDR3 used the HTBI primer set. TCRdb fed the multiplex PCR reads into MiXCR, producing one record per CDR3 protein. The repertoire consists of a few hundred thousand distinct CDR3 sequences, with about 15% occurring once and the leading ten covering approximately 30%. Sequencing input: blood. These receptors were obtained from a woman between 25 and 40 years old with Graves' hyperthyroidism.

This clonotype was recorded at least ten times. J is TRBJ1-1 and V is TRBV30; weak D call: TRBD1 (5 bases). The germline V gene has CDR1 GTSNPN and CDR2 SVGIG (reference sequence). The CDR3 consists of 16 residues. Trimming left V 4 bases short and J 1 base short, with 19 bases between. The chain's CDR3 is CAWIGHQGRSNTEAFF. The CDR3 coding sequence is TGTGCCTGGATTGGACATCAAGGACGGTCGAACACTGAAGCTTTCTTT.

In its sample, this clonotype was seen many times. The chain has TRBV29-1 and TRBJ2-2; D uncertain. Germline assignment: CDR1 SQVTM and CDR2 ANQGSEA. This CDR3 is built from 12 residues. Trimming shortened V by 6 bases and J by 3 bases, and 8 bases separated the two germline ends. The CDR3: CSVWTHTGELFF. In DNA, the CDR3 is TGCAGCGTCTGGACGCACACCGGGGAGCTGTTTTTT.

This clonotype came up many times. V is TRBV19 and J is TRBJ1-5; 7 nucleotides line up with TRBD1. The germline V gene encodes CDR1 LNHDA and CDR2 SQIVND (reference sequence). The CDR3 runs to 16 residues. Trimming cost V 5 bases and J 7 bases; bases outside gene matches: 14. The CDR3 DNA reads TGTGCCAGTAGTCCAGAACAGGGGATTGAGGTCCAGCCCCAGCATTTT. Translation: CASSPEQGIEVQPQHF.

This clonotype appeared a few times. The CDR3 reads CASSQDIGLYEQYF. Here the CDR3 DNA reads TGTGCCAGCAGCCAAGATATCGGCCTCTACGAGCAGTACTTC. V and J are TRBV4-2 and TRBJ2-7; no clear D. The CDR3 length is 14 residues. The V end lost 0 bases, the J end lost 3 bases, and 9 bases lay between the germline ends. The germline gives CDR1 LGHNA, CDR2 YNFKEQ.

As regards this clonotype: A much larger clone is a single base away; this may be a read error. The chain carries TRBV20-1 and TRBJ2-5, with D possibly TRBD1 on 6 matching bases. The CDR3 is made up of 13 amino acids. CDR1 is DFQATT, CDR2 SNEGSKA, per germline (reference sequence). The CDR3 protein is CSAFPGHQGTQYF. For the CDR3, the DNA is TGCAGTGCTTTTCCGGGACACCAAGGGACCCAGTACTTC.

This chain links TRBV19 with TRBJ2-4; TRBD1 agrees at 7 bases. This CDR3 spans 13 amino acids. Germline lookup yields CDR1 LNHDA and CDR2 SQIVND (reference sequence). V shed 5 bases, J shed 4 bases, and the junction held 2 bases outside the gene matches. Here the CDR3 DNA reads TGTGCCAGTAGTTTGGGACAGAAAAACATTCAGTACTTC. This sequence encodes CASSLGQKNIQYF. The variable domain in full, with the rest retrieved from reference TRBV19 and TRBJ2-4, is DGGITQSPKYLFRKEGQNVTLSCEQNLNHDAMYWYRQDPGQGLRLIYYSQIVNDFQKGDIAEGYSVSREKKESFPLTVTSAQKNPTAFYLCASSLGQKNIQYFGAGTRLSVL.

This clonotype was seen only a few times. The chain carries TRBV10-3 and TRBJ2-1; 7 bases match TRBD1. Germline V lookup: CDR1 ENHRY, CDR2 SYGVKD. CDR3 size: 13 residues. The ends lost 0 bases at V and 7 bases at J; junction bases unmatched: 0. CDR3 in amino acids: CAISESQGNEQFF. CDR3 DNA: TGTGCCATCAGTGAGTCACAGGGGAATGAGCAGTTCTTC.

J is TRBJ2-7 and V is TRBV28; possibly TRBD1 for D (6 bases). The CDR3 has 15 residues. CDR1 and CDR2 (germline): MDHEN, SYDVKM. The germline V and J ends were trimmed by 7 bases and 3 bases, with 19 bases remaining between them. CDR3 in DNA: TGTGCCAGCAATTCTCAGGGGCGACCTAACTACGAGCAGTACTTC. Protein product: CASNSQGRPNYEQYF. Full variable domain (rest looked up from reference TRBV28 and TRBJ2-7): DVKVTQSSRYLVKRTGEKVFLECVQDMDHENMFWYRQDPGLGLRLIYFSYDVKMKEKGDIPEGYSVSREKKERFSLILESASTNQTSMYLCASNSQGRPNYEQYFGPGTRLTVT.

The CDR3 region is CSARRQGGSADTQYF. DNA for the CDR3: TGCAGTGCTAGAAGACAGGGAGGAAGCGCAGATACGCAGTATTTT. The chain uses TRBV20-1 and TRBJ2-3; D perhaps matches TRBD1 (7 bases). Germline CDR1 reads DFQATT; CDR2 reads SNEGSKA (reference sequence). Trimming removed 2 bases from V and 4 bases from J, with 16 bases in between. The CDR3 totals 15 residues.

Concerning this clonotype: This may stem from a read error, because a much larger clone lies one nucleotide away. The chain carries TRBV3-1 and TRBJ2-7; TRBD2 might be the D (6 bases). CDR3 length: 13 residues. V lost 4 bases to trimming and J lost 7 bases, with 14 bases between them. Germline assignment: CDR1 LGHDT and CDR2 YNNKEL (reference sequence). The CDR3 here is CASSRGDHWEQYF. The CDR3 DNA reads as TGTGCCAGCAGCCGGGGGGACCACTGGGAGCAGTACTTC.

V and J are TRBV9 and TRBJ2-3, with TRBD2 identical over 12 bases. The germline V gene encodes CDR1 SGDLS and CDR2 YYNGEE. The CDR3 contains 15 residues. The ends lost 3 bases at V and 9 bases at J; junction bases unmatched: 8. The CDR3, as DNA: TGTGCCAGCAGCGCAACGACTAGCGGGAGTGGAACGCAGTATTTT. This codes for CASSATTSGSGTQYF.

In its sample, this clonotype was seen many times. J is TRBJ1-1 and V is TRBV7-8, with 11 nucleotides matching TRBD1. The CDR3 totals 17 residues. In germline, CDR1 is SGHVS, CDR2 FQNEAQ. V lost 1 base, J lost 3 bases, and 7 bases stayed unmatched. The CDR3 reads CASSLGTGGAWDTEAFF. The DNA for the CDR3 is TGTGCCAGCAGCTTAGGGACAGGGGGCGCCTGGGACACTGAAGCTTTCTTT. The complete variable domain, with remaining parts taken from reference TRBV7-8 and TRBJ1-1, reads GAGVSQSPRYKVAKRGQDVALRCDPISGHVSLFWYQQALGQGPEFLTYFQNEAQLDKSGLPSDRFFAERPEGSVSTLKIQRTQQEDSAVYLCASSLGTGGAWDTEAFFGQGTRLTVV.

This clonotype was counted a few times. As DNA, the CDR3 is TGTGCCAGCAGCGTAGAGGTGGTGGAAGGTTCACCCCTCCACTTT. It is translated as CASSVEVVEGSPLHF. The V gene is TRBV9, the J gene TRBJ1-6; D uncertain. Germline CDR1 and CDR2: SGDLS and YYNGEE. CDR3 length: 15 amino acids. The V end lost 0 bases, the J end lost 9 bases, and 13 bases lay between the germline ends.

This clonotype was counted only a few times. The genes are TRBV14 and TRBJ2-7, with 7 bases lining up with TRBD2. V dropped 4 bases and J dropped 6; count of bases not matched to a gene: 12. CDR3 length: 15 amino acids. In germline, CDR1 is SGHDN, CDR2 FVKESK. The CDR3 nucleotides are TGTGCCAGCAGCCCAGTCGGGCGGGAGTGGTGCGAGCAGTACTTC. Translated: CASSPVGREWCEQYF.

This clonotype came up many times. The chain uses TRBV18 and TRBJ2-7, with D tentatively TRBD1 or TRBD2 (5 bases each). The V end was cut by 5 bases, the J end by 3 bases, with 17 bases between. Germline V lookup: CDR1 KGHSH, CDR2 LQKENI. The CDR3 covers 15 residues. In DNA form, the CDR3 reads TGTGCCAGCTCAGCAACCGGGACGGATGTCTACGAGCAGTACTTC. Encoded protein: CASSATGTDVYEQYF.

This clonotype has at least ten counts. V gene TRBV6-2 or TRBV6-3 combines with J gene TRBJ2-7; D is uncertain. CDR1 and CDR2 from the germline V gene are MNHEY and SVGEGT. V gave up 6 bases and J gave up 2 bases, with 8 bases separating them. The CDR3 runs to 12 residues. Here the CDR3 reads CASSPDPYEQYF. CDR3 coding DNA: TGTGCCAGCAGCCCAGACCCCTACGAGCAGTACTTC.

This clonotype was seen a few times. The rearrangement joins TRBV12-3 or TRBV12-4 to TRBJ2-7; D is ambiguous. Trimming cost V 3 bases and J 2 bases, with 8 bases left between them. This CDR3 is 13 amino acids long. Written as DNA, the CDR3 is TGTGCCAGCAGTTTCGGTAAACCCTACGAGCAGTACTTC. The encoded protein is CASSFGKPYEQYF.

This chain joins TRBV24-1 and TRBJ1-2; tentative D call: TRBD1 (5 bases). The germline V gene encodes CDR1 KGHDR and CDR2 SFDVKD. The CDR3 length is 15 residues. V lost 6 bases to trimming and J lost 6 bases, with 19 bases between them. The chain's CDR3 is CATSYVVGGVDGYTF. CDR3 DNA: TGTGCCACCAGTTACGTCGTGGGGGGAGTAGATGGCTACACCTTC.